This TCR beta chain came from a study of blood T cell repertoires in COVID-19. Turning to the study itself: The cDNA or gDNA used as material had been derived from T cells, B-cell-depleted T cells, or PBMCs.

The authors' processing: How many nucleated cells were present was estimated from reference gene primer amplification. The protocol was immunoSEQ multiplex PCR, while the TCRdb copy is restricted to in-frame clones and leaves out a portion. Clone size and V and J calls were adopted from that table, with D and trimming inferred from the DNA. The sample lists 410,000 or so clones; more than 80% were seen once. V lost 0 bases, J lost 11 bases, and 5 bases stayed unmatched. This CDR3 is built from 16 residues. The germline V gene has CDR1 SGHNT and CDR2 YYREEE (reference sequence). Sequenced: peripheral blood. The J gene is TRBJ2-4, the V gene TRBV5-4, with 16 positions matching TRBD2. The clonotype was recovered from a woman in her 30s with active or convalescent COVID-19. The CDR3 here is CASSLDGTSGGALQYF. CDR3 coding DNA: TGTGCCAGCAGCTTGGATGGGACTAGCGGGGGGGCACTTCAGTACTTC.